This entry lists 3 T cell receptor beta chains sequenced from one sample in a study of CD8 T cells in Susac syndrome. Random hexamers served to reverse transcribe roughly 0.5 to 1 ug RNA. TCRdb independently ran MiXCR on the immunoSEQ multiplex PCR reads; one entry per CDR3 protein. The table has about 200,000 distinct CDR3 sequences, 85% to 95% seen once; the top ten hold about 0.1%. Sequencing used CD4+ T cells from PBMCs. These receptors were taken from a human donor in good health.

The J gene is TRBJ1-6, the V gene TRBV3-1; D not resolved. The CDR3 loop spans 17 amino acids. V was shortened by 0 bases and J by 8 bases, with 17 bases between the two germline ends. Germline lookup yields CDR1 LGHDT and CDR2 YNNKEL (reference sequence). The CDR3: CASSQDFSGSIDSPLHF. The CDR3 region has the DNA TGTGCCAGCAGCCAAGATTTCTCGGGGTCAATCGATTCACCCCTCCACTTT.

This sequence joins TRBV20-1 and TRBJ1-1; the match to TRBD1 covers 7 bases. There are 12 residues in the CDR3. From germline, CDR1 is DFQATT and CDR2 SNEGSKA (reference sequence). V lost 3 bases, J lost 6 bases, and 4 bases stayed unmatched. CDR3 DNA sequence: TGCAGTGCTAGCCAGGGGGGCGCTGAAGCTTTCTTT. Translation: CSASQGGAEAFF.

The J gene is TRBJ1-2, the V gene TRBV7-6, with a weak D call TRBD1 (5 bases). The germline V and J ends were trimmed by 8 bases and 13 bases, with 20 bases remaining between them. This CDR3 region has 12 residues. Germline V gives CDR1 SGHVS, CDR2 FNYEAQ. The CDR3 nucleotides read TGTGCCAGCGGAAGGGCAGGGAGTTCGCTCACCTTC. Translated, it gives CASGRAGSSLTF. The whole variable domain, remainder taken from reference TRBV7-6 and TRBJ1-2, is GAGVSQSPRYKVTKRGQDVALRCDPISGHVSLYWYRQALGQGPEFLTYFNYEAQQDKSGLPNDRFSAERPEGSISTLTIQRTEQRDSAMYRCASGRAGSSLTFGSGTRLTVV.